The clone carrying this T cell receptor (beta chain) was counted only a few times. Antigen specificity is unknown. Within the sample, other DNA sequences also encode this same CDR3. All of the isolated RNA was reverse transcribed, so expressed TCRB transcripts were sequenced. About 3.6 million reads on average were seen across naive, central memory and regulatory T cell samples. Assay used: immunoSEQ multiplex PCR; TCRdb lists only in-frame clones, some missing. The table has 300,000 to 450,000 clones, around 13% seen once; the top ten hold 0.0095% to 0.012%. The sample belongs to a study of beta chain features in type 1 diabetes. The overall study: There were approximately 100,000,000 sorted cells examined across all samples. Study findings and constraints: A pattern of fewer insertions and more deletions at VDJ junctions was seen in type 1 diabetes patients. Among patients, naive, central memory and Treg TCRB repertoires appeared more similar than among healthy donors. Across all four CD4+ subsets, people with type 1 diabetes showed modestly shorter TCRB CDR3s.

The germline V and J ends were trimmed by 0 bases and 0 bases, with 7 bases remaining between them. This CDR3 is built from 14 residues. CDR1 is SGDLS, CDR2 YYNGEE, per germline. The chain employs TRBV9 and TRBJ2-7; no clear D. The TCR was taken from a woman in her late teens or twenties with type 1 diabetes. The material sequenced was naive CD4+ T cells from blood. The CDR3 DNA reads TGTGCCAGCAGCGTAGGTGGTAGCTCCTACGAGCAGTACTTC. This codes for CASSVGGSSYEQYF.